Each of the 25 T cell receptor beta chains below was sequenced from the same sample in a study of healthy donors' naive CD4 and CD8 T cells. TCR libraries were built from 500 to 600 ng of total RNA by linear amplification. In TCRdb, the reads were re-called with MiXCR into one record per CDR3 protein. The sample has approximately 180,000 distinct CDR3 sequences, nearly 75% seen once. The source material was naive CD4+ and CD8+ T cells sorted from blood, pooled from several donors. The receptors stem from a pool of human donors in good health; the sample pools cells from several healthy donors.

This chain joins TRBV19 and TRBJ2-7; D uncertain. The CDR3 is made up of 17 amino acids. Trimming left V 5 bases short and J 6 bases short, with 26 bases between. Germline CDR1 and CDR2: LNHDA and SQIVND (reference sequence). CDR3 amino acids: CASSLDLYRAPPREQYF. The CDR3 nucleotides are TGTGCCAGTAGTCTCGACCTCTATCGGGCGCCCCCGCGCGAGCAGTACTTC.

This chain links TRBV15 with TRBJ2-3; no clear D. V was clipped by 3 bases and J by 2 bases, with 3 bases between them. In germline, CDR1 is LNHNV, CDR2 YYDKDF (reference sequence). The CDR3 runs 12 residues. In DNA form, the CDR3 reads TGTGCCACCAGCAGTGACACAGATACGCAGTATTTT. Its protein product is CATSSDTDTQYF.

The J gene is TRBJ2-3, the V gene TRBV11-2, with unresolved D. Germline values: CDR1 SGHAT, CDR2 FQNNGV. The V end was cut by 2 bases, the J end by 4 bases, with 10 bases between. CDR3 length equals 14 residues. As DNA, the CDR3 is TGTGCCAGCAGCTTACCCGGACCGGCAGATACGCAGTATTTT. This encodes CASSLPGPADTQYF.

This clonotype was counted only a few times. The CDR3 region has the DNA TGTGCCAGTAGTACGGACCGCGATAACTATGGCTACACCTTC. It codes for CASSTDRDNYGYTF. The chain couples TRBV19 to TRBJ1-2; D is unclear. Trimming took off 4 bases at V and 1 base at J, with 10 bases between the two ends. CDR1 and CDR2 (germline): LNHDA, SQIVND (reference sequence). This CDR3 comprises 14 residues.

This chain links TRBV27 with TRBJ1-1; D perhaps matches TRBD1 (5 bases). CDR3 length equals 12 residues. The ends were cut back, 3 bases at V and 8 bases at J, with 10 bases in the middle. The germline V gene encodes CDR1 MNHEY and CDR2 SMNVEV (reference sequence). CDR3 DNA: TGTGCCAGCAGTTTCCCGGGACGGGAAGCTTTCTTT. Translating it yields CASSFPGREAFF.

The rearrangement joins TRBV19 to TRBJ2-7; 7 bases line up with TRBD2. The ends lost 6 bases at V and 2 bases at J; junction bases unmatched: 7. Germline CDR1 LNHDA, CDR2 SQIVND (reference sequence). The CDR3 runs to 14 residues. CDR3 nucleotides: TGTGCCAGTAGGATCGGGGAGGGCGCCTACGAGCAGTACTTC. Translation: CASRIGEGAYEQYF.

The rearrangement uses TRBV20-1 and TRBJ2-1, with TRBD2 matching over 8 bases. V dropped 6 bases and J dropped 3; count of bases not matched to a gene: 10. Germline-derived CDR1 and CDR2 are DFQATT and SNEGSKA (reference sequence). The CDR3 loop spans 15 amino acids. CDR3 sequence: CSATPTSGNYNEQFF. In nucleotides, the CDR3 is TGCAGTGCAACGCCTACTAGCGGTAACTACAATGAGCAGTTCTTC.

This clonotype occurred once. This chain uses TRBV5-4 with TRBJ2-1; 8 nucleotides line up with TRBD2. V dropped 5 bases and J dropped 6; count of bases not matched to a gene: 13. This CDR3 contains 16 residues. CDR1 and CDR2 (germline): SGHNT, YYREEE (reference sequence). As DNA, the CDR3 is TGTGCCAGCAGTCCCGGGGCCAGCGGGAGATCCAATGAGCAGTTCTTC. Translating it yields CASSPGASGRSNEQFF.

J is TRBJ2-2 and V is TRBV30, with D possibly TRBD2 on 6 matching bases. CDR1 is GTSNPN, CDR2 SVGIG, per germline (reference sequence). The length of the CDR3 is 15 residues. V lost 4 bases and J 1 base, leaving 13 bases between the germline ends. CDR3 residues: CAWNDGRGNTGELFF. DNA for the CDR3: TGTGCCTGGAACGACGGGAGAGGGAACACCGGGGAGCTGTTTTTT.

V is TRBV6-2 or TRBV6-3 and J is TRBJ2-1, with TRBD1 matching over 7 bases. V lost 5 bases and J lost 6; bases outside the gene matches: 13. CDR1 and CDR2 (germline): MNHEY, SVGEGT. CDR3 length: 16 residues. Written as DNA, the CDR3 is TGTGCCAGCAGTCTTGACGGGACAGCCTTCTTCAATGAGCAGTTCTTC. The encoded protein is CASSLDGTAFFNEQFF.

This chain uses TRBV29-1 with TRBJ2-7; D remains unclear. The CDR3 is 13 amino acids. Trimming stripped 6 bases from V and 0 bases from J, with 12 bases between. Germline CDR1 reads SQVTM; CDR2 reads ANQGSEA. The CDR3 is CSVRWGYSYEQYF. CDR3 bases: TGCAGCGTCCGATGGGGATACTCCTACGAGCAGTACTTC.

The chain is built from TRBV19 and TRBJ1-5; unclear D gene. The CDR3 has 14 amino acids. Germline V gene data show CDR1 as LNHDA and CDR2 as SQIVND (reference sequence). V lost 7 bases to trimming and J lost 4 bases, with 14 bases between them. The CDR3 DNA is TGTGCCAGTAACCTCAATCGAGTTAATCAGCCCCAGCATTTT. Its translation: CASNLNRVNQPQHF.

The chain couples TRBV6-6 to TRBJ2-1; D gene ambiguous. This CDR3 has 12 amino acids. Germline V gene data show CDR1 as MNHNY and CDR2 as SVGAGI (reference sequence). Between the trimmed V and J ends, which lost 2 bases and 8 bases, there was a span of 7 bases. DNA for the CDR3: TGTGCCAGCAGTTACGGTGGGGATGAGCAGTTCTTC. The encoded protein is CASSYGGDEQFF.

The rearrangement links TRBV10-3 to TRBJ2-7; D uncertain. The CDR3 length is 11 residues. The germline CDR1 and CDR2 sequences are ENHRY and SYGVKD. Trimming removed 3 bases at V and 4 bases at J, with 4 bases between. The CDR3 here is CAISDGYEQYV. CDR3 DNA: TGTGCCATCAGTGACGGGTACGAGCAGTACGTC.

This rearrangement joins TRBV5-1 to TRBJ2-1, with D tentatively TRBD2 (6 bases). The germline V gene has CDR1 SGHRS and CDR2 YFSETQ. Trimming stripped 0 bases from V and 4 bases from J, with 14 bases between. This CDR3 contains 16 residues. CDR3 sequence: CASSLGGVNRYNEQFF. The DNA of the CDR3 is TGCGCCAGCAGCTTGGGCGGGGTCAATCGTTACAATGAGCAGTTCTTC.

The V call is TRBV12-3 or TRBV12-4, the J call TRBJ1-2; TRBD1 might be the D (5 bases). The germline V and J ends were trimmed by 6 bases and 4 bases, with 12 bases remaining between them. The CDR3 extends over 13 amino acids. CDR3 loop: CASSHDSPYGYTF. In nucleotides, the CDR3 is TGTGCCAGCAGCCACGACAGTCCCTATGGCTACACCTTC.

For this clonotype: Germline is not matched at one junction end, which may reflect a read error. The gene calls are TRBV29-1 and TRBJ1-2, with 9 nucleotides matching TRBD1. Per germline, CDR1 SQVTM and CDR2 ANQGSEA. The CDR3 consists of 13 residues. This CDR3 is CSLDWDRAGGYTF. In DNA form, the CDR3 reads TGCAGCCTTGACTGGGACAGGGCAGGCGGCTACACCTTC.

The gene calls are TRBV28 and TRBJ2-5; D call uncertain. Germline CDR1 and CDR2: MDHEN and SYDVKM. Deletions cut 3 bases from V and 1 base from J, with 18 bases between. The CDR3 is 17 amino acids. In DNA form, the CDR3 reads TGTGCCAGCAGTTTGGACGGATTTCGGTTCCGCCAAGAGACCCAGTACTTC. It codes for CASSLDGFRFRQETQYF.

This clonotype showed up just a few times. The chain employs TRBV19 and TRBJ1-1; D unclear. The CDR3 is made up of 11 amino acids. Germline-derived CDR1 and CDR2 are LNHDA and SQIVND (reference sequence). V gave up 2 bases and J gave up 7 bases, with 5 bases separating them. The CDR3 DNA reads as TGTGCCAGTAGTATACGGGGTGAAGCTTTCTTT. This gives the protein CASSIRGEAFF.

The chain carries TRBV5-5 and TRBJ1-1; 8 positions match TRBD1. Losses at the gene ends were 5 bases for V and 8 bases for J; bases not matched to a gene: 5. CDR3 size: 12 residues. The germline gives CDR1 SGHKS, CDR2 YYEKEE (reference sequence). The CDR3 DNA reads as TGTGCCAGCAGTCTATGGACAGGGGAAGCTTTCTTT. Its protein product is CASSLWTGEAFF.

J is TRBJ1-1 and V is TRBV6-5; D is possibly TRBD1 (6 bases). V shed 8 bases and J shed 5 bases, with 21 bases lying between them. Germline CDR1 is MNHEY and CDR2 is SVGAGI. CDR3 size: 15 residues. The CDR3 sequence is CASALNGGRVTEAFF. In DNA form, the CDR3 reads TGTGCCAGCGCGTTAAACGGGGGGCGGGTTACTGAAGCTTTCTTT.

This chain connects TRBV29-1 to TRBJ2-3, with D perhaps TRBD2 (5 bases). CDR1 and CDR2 (germline): SQVTM, ANQGSEA. V was cut by 5 bases and J by 5 bases, with 14 bases left in between. This CDR3 has 13 amino acids. The CDR3 DNA reads TGCAGCGTTAATAAGGGAGATAGAGATACGCAGTATTTT. Translation gives CSVNKGDRDTQYF.

The rearrangement uses TRBV5-5 and TRBJ2-5; maybe TRBD2 (5 bases). CDR3 length: 16 residues. From germline, CDR1 is SGHKS and CDR2 YYEKEE (reference sequence). Trimming stripped 1 base from V and 0 bases from J, with 13 bases between. This CDR3 is CASSLRSSTYQETQYF. In DNA, the CDR3 is TGTGCCAGCAGCTTGAGGTCTAGCACGTACCAAGAGACCCAGTACTTC.

The V call is TRBV4-2, the J call TRBJ2-5; 7 bases agree with TRBD1. This CDR3 comprises 15 residues. With V trimmed by 0 bases and J by 1 base, 2 bases remained unmatched. The germline gives CDR1 LGHNA, CDR2 YNFKEQ. CDR3 residues: CASSQEQGTQETQYF. The CDR3 DNA reads TGTGCCAGCAGCCAAGAACAGGGGACCCAAGAGACCCAGTACTTC.

The chain links TRBV20-1 to TRBJ2-5, with D hard to call. The CDR3 is made up of 12 amino acids. V gave up 0 bases and J gave up 4 bases, with 6 bases separating them. Looked up from germline, CDR1 is DFQATT and CDR2 is SNEGSKA (reference sequence). DNA for the CDR3: TGCAGTGCTAGAGATTGGGGAGAGACCCAGTACTTC. Translated, it gives CSARDWGETQYF.